These 6 T cell receptor beta chains came from one sample sequenced in a study of T cells in Graves' hyperthyroidism and ophthalmopathy. Regions amplified from RNA transcripts were the TCR beta CDR3 regions. HTBI primers were employed in a first-round RT-PCR of the TCR CDR3. A single record per CDR3 protein comes from TCRdb applying MiXCR to the multiplex PCR reads. Among fewer than 750,000 distinct CDR3 sequences listed, roughly 14% were seen once. The sequenced sample consisted of blood. These receptors came from a woman aged 40 to 55 with Graves' ophthalmopathy.

Remarks on this clonotype: Without the conserved terminal phenylalanine or tryptophan, this CDR3 likely stems from a read error. The chain combines TRBV12-3 or TRBV12-4 with TRBJ2-5; TRBD1 agrees at 7 bases. V trimming: 3 bases; J trimming: 5 bases; junction bases outside the gene matches: 9. CDR3 length: 15 residues. The chain's CDR3 is CASSFAGDRGETQYL. As DNA, the CDR3 is TGTGCCAGCAGTTTCGCCGGGGACAGAGGGGAGACCCAGTACCTC.

This clonotype was found many times. This chain connects TRBV12-5 to TRBJ2-7; D remains ambiguous. The CDR3 has 12 amino acids. Germline loops: CDR1 LGHNT, CDR2 FRNRAP. Trimming took off 2 bases at V and 5 bases at J, with 7 bases between the two ends. The chain's CDR3 is CASGLLTDEQYF. The CDR3 bases are TGTGCTAGTGGTTTGTTAACAGACGAGCAGTACTTC. Using reference TRBV12-5 and TRBJ2-7 for the parts outside the CDR3, the full variable domain is DARVTQTPRHKVTEMGQEVTMRCQPILGHNTVFWYRQTMMQGLELLAYFRNRAPLDDSGMPKDRFSAEMPDATLATLKIQPSEPRDSAVYFCASGLLTDEQYFGPGTRLTVT.

This clonotype has a count of ten or more. This chain connects TRBV5-1 to TRBJ1-1; a weak D match, TRBD1 (6 bases). Germline assignment: CDR1 SGHRS and CDR2 YFSETQ. CDR3 length: 14 amino acids. V was pared by 0 bases and J by 3 bases, with 9 bases between. In nucleotides, the CDR3 is TGCGCCAGCAGCTTGGCAGGGGATTACACTGAAGCTTTCTTT. It yields the protein CASSLAGDYTEAFF.

This clonotype was counted many times. V usage is TRBV10-3 and J usage is TRBJ1-1; 9 bases fit TRBD1. V was clipped by 1 base and J by 4 bases; unmatched bases: 4. Germline V gene sequence: CDR1 ENHRY, CDR2 SYGVKD. CDR3 length: 15 residues. The CDR3 is CAISELQGAVTEAFF. The DNA of the CDR3 is TGTGCCATCAGTGAGTTACAGGGGGCCGTCACTGAAGCTTTCTTT.

The sample holds many counts of this clonotype. The chain has TRBV6-2 or TRBV6-3 and TRBJ2-6; the match to TRBD1 covers 9 bases. With V trimmed by 2 bases and J by 0 bases, 5 bases remained unmatched. The CDR3 loop spans 18 amino acids. Germline loops: CDR1 MNHEY, CDR2 SVGEGT. CDR3 bases: TGTGCCAGCAGTTACGACAGGGGGTCCTTCTCTGGGGCCAACGTCCTGACTTTC. It is translated as CASSYDRGSFSGANVLTF.

Many counts were recorded for this clonotype. The V call is TRBV20-1, the J call TRBJ2-7; maybe TRBD1 (6 bases). Trimming left V 5 bases short and J 5 bases short, with 16 bases between. The CDR3 has 13 amino acids. Germline V gives CDR1 DFQATT, CDR2 SNEGSKA (reference sequence). The CDR3: CSAVRTARDEQYF. In DNA form, the CDR3 reads TGCAGTGCTGTAAGGACAGCACGGGACGAGCAGTACTTC.